Below, one T cell receptor (beta chain) is given with its context. What it recognizes is unknown. The data derive from a study of Ad26.COV2.S vaccination and SARS-CoV-2 variants. Across the whole study: Recipients of Ad26.COV2.S got it intramuscularly, once or twice 56 days apart. Study outcomes and limitations: In TCR breadth and depth analyses, total T cell responses may have been underestimated.

Profiled with immunoSEQ multiplex PCR; TCRdb holds only in-frame clones, not every one. This sample has nearly 400,000 clones, with around nine tenths found just once. Treatment defined: roughly 20 received Ad26.COV2.S at low or high dose, single or two shots; about 5 received placebo; per-sample allocation not given. Following the first vaccine or placebo injection, samples were taken on day 63. As its vector, the vaccine had Ad26, which expressed Wuhan-strain SARS-CoV-2 spike. Germline V gene sequence: CDR1 MDHEN, CDR2 SYDVKM. This CDR3 contains 14 residues. Trimming took off 5 bases at V and 4 bases at J, with 14 bases between the two ends.

This chain uses TRBV28 with TRBJ1-2; maybe TRBD1 (5 bases). The sequence was collected from a person between 18 and 65 years old who received the Ad26.COV2.S COVID-19 vaccine or a placebo. Sequenced here: peripheral blood, sampled in a trial of Ad26.COV2.S vaccine versus placebo. CDR3 DNA: TGTGCCAGCAGTGGGGGGGACGGACTCTATGGCTACACCTTC. It yields the protein CASSGGDGLYGYTF.